Presented here are 27 T cell receptor beta chains from one specimen sequenced in a study of T-cell reconstitution after alpha-beta-depleted transplantation in children. This sample's TCRbeta library carried unique molecular identifier barcodes. One entry per CDR3 protein, called by TCRdb with MiXCR from the PCR reads. Among approximately 630,000 distinct CDR3 sequences listed, 13% were seen once. Material: PBMCs, obtained before TCRalphabeta/CD19-depleted stem cell transplant. Receptors originate from a girl aged 2 to 10 with congenital amegakaryocytic thrombocytopenia, due to receive a stem cell transplant.

This clonotype appeared a few times. The chain employs TRBV30 and TRBJ1-5; TRBD1 aligns across 7 bases. CDR1 and CDR2 (germline): GTSNPN, SVGIG (reference sequence). Trimming removed 3 bases from V and 2 bases from J; junction bases left unmatched: 7. This CDR3 contains 15 residues. The CDR3 DNA reads as TGTGCCTGGAGAACAGGGGAAGGTGGCAATCAGCCCCAGCATTTT. This gives the protein CAWRTGEGGNQPQHF.

The chain is built from TRBV7-3 and TRBJ2-1, with D tentatively TRBD2 (6 bases). Trimming stripped 1 base from V and 1 base from J, with 11 bases between. Germline V gene lookup returns CDR1 SGHTA and CDR2 FQGTGA. The CDR3 consists of 16 residues. CDR3 nucleotides: TGTGCCAGCAGCTTAAACGGCGGGGAATCCTACAATGAGCAGTTCTTC. This encodes CASSLNGGESYNEQFF.

This clonotype has just a few counts. The gene calls are TRBV24-1 and TRBJ2-3; 7 bases align to TRBD1. The germline V gene encodes CDR1 KGHDR and CDR2 SFDVKD. Trimming removed 8 bases from V and 1 base from J; junction bases left unmatched: 11. The CDR3 runs 16 residues. The CDR3 bases are TGTGCCACCACCTCGGGACAGACTTCGGGCACAGATACGCAGTATTTT. Translated: CATTSGQTSGTDTQYF.

This clonotype showed up just a few times. The chain links TRBV5-1 to TRBJ2-1, with TRBD2 matching 11 bases. V lost 0 bases, J lost 0 bases, and 5 bases stayed unmatched. The CDR3 contains 18 residues. In germline, CDR1 is SGHRS, CDR2 YFSETQ. In DNA form, the CDR3 reads TGCGCCAGCAGCTTGGTGACTAGCGGGATGGCCTCCTACAATGAGCAGTTCTTC. Translated, it gives CASSLVTSGMASYNEQFF. The whole variable domain, remainder taken from reference TRBV5-1 and TRBJ2-1, is KAGVTQTPRYLIKTRGQQVTLSCSPISGHRSVSWYQQTPGQGLQFLFEYFSETQRNKGNFPGRFSGRQFSNSRSEMNVSTLELGDSALYLCASSLVTSGMASYNEQFFGPGTRLTVL.

This clonotype was seen many times. V and J are TRBV5-1 and TRBJ2-7; 7 bases are a match to TRBD2. This CDR3 spans 16 amino acids. The germline gives CDR1 SGHRS, CDR2 YFSETQ. V lost 2 bases and J lost 4; bases outside the gene matches: 12. The CDR3 nucleotides read TGCGCCAGCAGCTTTTCCTTGGGGGAGGGCCTGTACGAGCAGTACTTC. Protein: CASSFSLGEGLYEQYF.

This clonotype was picked up a small number of times. The chain is built from TRBV19 and TRBJ2-6, with 7 bases aligning to TRBD1. With V trimmed by 7 bases and J by 4 bases, 13 bases remained unmatched. This CDR3 spans 17 amino acids. Germline V gives CDR1 LNHDA, CDR2 SQIVND (reference sequence). The CDR3 DNA sequence: TGTGCCAGTAAAACCGGGACAGAATTCTCCGGGGCCAACGTCCTGACTTTC. It translates to CASKTGTEFSGANVLTF.

Ten or more counts support this clonotype. The chain recombines TRBV5-1 with TRBJ2-1, with TRBD2 as a possible D gene (6 bases). Germline V gene lookup returns CDR1 SGHRS and CDR2 YFSETQ. V lost 7 bases to trimming and J lost 7 bases, with 18 bases between them. This CDR3 has 14 amino acids. The CDR3 here is CASQRRLGGNEQFF. The CDR3 DNA follows: TGCGCCAGCCAACGGCGGCTCGGGGGTAATGAGCAGTTCTTC.

This clonotype was seen many times. The V and J genes are TRBV7-2 and TRBJ2-7, with TRBD2 matching 10 bases. This CDR3 spans 17 amino acids. From germline, CDR1 is SGHTA and CDR2 FQGNSA. J lost 9 bases, V lost 2 bases, and 16 bases had no gene match. The CDR3 DNA follows: TGTGCCAGCAGCTTAAGTGTAACTAGCGGGACCCTCTTAGGGCAGTACTTC. Its protein product is CASSLSVTSGTLLGQYF.

A few counts support this clonotype. The rearrangement links TRBV7-8 to TRBJ2-1; possibly TRBD1 or TRBD2 for D (5 bases each). The germline CDR1 and CDR2 sequences are SGHVS and FQNEAQ. V was shortened by 2 bases and J by 8 bases, with 16 bases between the two germline ends. This CDR3 has 15 residues. The CDR3 sequence: CASSLMAGTRDEQFF. The CDR3 coding sequence is TGTGCCAGCAGCTTAATGGCAGGGACGAGGGATGAGCAGTTCTTC.

The chain recombines TRBV11-2 with TRBJ2-3; TRBD1 agrees at 8 bases. The CDR3 consists of 15 residues. Trimming at V came to 6 bases and at J to 2 bases, leaving 7 bases not matched to a gene. Germline lookup yields CDR1 SGHAT and CDR2 FQNNGV. CDR3 protein: CASSSLTGATDTQYF. CDR3 nucleotides: TGTGCCAGCAGTTCCCTGACAGGGGCCACAGATACGCAGTATTTT.

The chain links TRBV28 to TRBJ2-3, with 10 bases that match TRBD2. CDR3 length equals 17 residues. Per germline, CDR1 MDHEN and CDR2 SYDVKM. V lost 4 bases, J lost 4 bases, and 11 bases stayed unmatched. The CDR3 nucleotides read TGTGCCAGCAGTTCCTCAGCGGGAGGGTATTTACCAGATACGCAGTATTTT. Its translation is CASSSSAGGYLPDTQYF.

The genes are TRBV7-2 and TRBJ2-1, with TRBD2 matching 10 bases. CDR3 length: 15 amino acids. Germline assignment: CDR1 SGHTA and CDR2 FQGNSA. Unmatched junction bases numbered 10, after V lost 5 bases and J lost 9 bases. CDR3 residues: CASSPDPLAGVEQFF. The CDR3 region has the DNA TGTGCCAGCAGCCCAGATCCTCTAGCGGGAGTTGAGCAGTTCTTC.

This clonotype was seen a few times. The chain has TRBV19 and TRBJ1-2; TRBD1 is a possible D gene (6 bases). CDR1 is LNHDA, CDR2 SQIVND, per germline (reference sequence). This CDR3 has 13 residues. Trimming took off 5 bases at V and 8 bases at J, with 15 bases between the two ends. In DNA, the CDR3 is TGTGCCAGTAGTTACAGGGAATTGGGAGGCTACACCTTC. This gives the protein CASSYRELGGYTF.

This chain connects TRBV27 to TRBJ2-7; D uncertain. The CDR3 has 15 amino acids. V was pared by 2 bases and J by 0 bases, with 11 bases between. Looked up from germline, CDR1 is MNHEY and CDR2 is SMNVEV (reference sequence). The CDR3 DNA follows: TGTGCCAGCAGTTTAGCTGGGATAAACTCCTACGAGCAGTACTTC. Translated: CASSLAGINSYEQYF.

This clonotype showed up many times. The rearrangement joins TRBV10-3 to TRBJ1-2; possible D gene TRBD1, 5 bases. The CDR3 spans 12 residues. Germline-derived CDR1 and CDR2 are ENHRY and SYGVKD. V lost 5 bases and J 4 bases, leaving 8 bases between the germline ends. The CDR3 DNA reads TGTGCCATCAGTTCAGACAGCTATGGCTACACCTTC. This sequence encodes CAISSDSYGYTF.

This clonotype was observed a few times. The chain is built from TRBV10-3 and TRBJ2-5; TRBD2 agrees at 12 bases. CDR3 length: 16 amino acids. Looked up from germline, CDR1 is ENHRY and CDR2 is SYGVKD. Trimming removed 0 bases from V and 4 bases from J; junction bases left unmatched: 3. The CDR3 DNA reads as TGTGCCATCAGTGAGTCGATACTAGCGGGAGGAGAGACCCAGTACTTC. This sequence encodes CAISESILAGGETQYF.

There are many counts of this clonotype. This rearrangement joins TRBV12-3 or TRBV12-4 to TRBJ1-5, with D perhaps matching TRBD1 (6 bases). Trimming stripped 0 bases from V and 4 bases from J, with 13 bases between. The CDR3 has 16 residues. The chain's CDR3 is CASSLAPGGANQPQHF. In nucleotides, the CDR3 is TGTGCCAGCAGTTTAGCGCCTGGGGGGGCGAATCAGCCCCAGCATTTT.

This rearrangement joins TRBV30 to TRBJ2-3, with 8 bases fitting TRBD2. The CDR3 has 16 amino acids. V trimming: 1 base; J trimming: 9 bases; junction bases outside the gene matches: 15. Looked up from germline, CDR1 is GTSNPN and CDR2 is SVGIG (reference sequence). For the CDR3, the DNA is TGTGCCTGGAGTGGAAGGAGCGGGAGCCCCACAGTCACGCAGTATTTT. Its translation is CAWSGRSGSPTVTQYF.

Many counts were recorded for this clonotype. The V gene is TRBV11-2, the J gene TRBJ2-2; D might be TRBD2 (5 bases). Per germline, CDR1 SGHAT and CDR2 FQNNGV. V dropped 5 bases and J dropped 4 bases, with 17 bases sitting between them. The CDR3 consists of 16 residues. For the CDR3, the DNA is TGTGCCAGCAGCCCATCCGGGGTTACGACCACCGGGGAGCTGTTTTTT. This encodes CASSPSGVTTTGELFF.

This clonotype was seen only a few times. The chain couples TRBV5-6 to TRBJ2-1; 7 positions agree with TRBD1. The V gene end was trimmed by 3 bases and the J gene end by 9 bases; junction bases not matched to a gene: 18. Germline V gene lookup returns CDR1 SGHDT and CDR2 YYEEEE. This CDR3 spans 17 amino acids. DNA of the CDR3: TGTGCCAGCAGCTCGAATCTTGCCGGGACAGCCCAGGGTGAGCAGTTCTTC. This gives the protein CASSSNLAGTAQGEQFF.

There are a few counts of this clonotype. The genes are TRBV20-1 and TRBJ2-5; the D is unclear. The CDR3 consists of 13 residues. Germline V lookup: CDR1 DFQATT, CDR2 SNEGSKA (reference sequence). Trimming took 1 base from V and 7 from J, leaving 13 bases between them. CDR3 sequence: CSARGGPLGTQYF. The CDR3 nucleotides are TGCAGTGCTAGAGGGGGTCCTCTGGGGACCCAGTACTTC.

V is TRBV20-1 and J is TRBJ2-7; 7 bases are shared with TRBD1. The CDR3 is 14 residues long. Germline CDR1 DFQATT, CDR2 SNEGSKA (reference sequence). Trimming took 0 bases from V and 3 from J; bases not matched to a gene: 5. The CDR3 nucleotides are TGCAGTGCTAGAGAGGTGGGACAGAACTACGAGCAGTACTTC. Protein product: CSAREVGQNYEQYF.

This clonotype was seen repeatedly, ten times or more. The chain employs TRBV11-2 and TRBJ1-1; tentative D call: TRBD1 (6 bases). V was cut by 3 bases and J by 0 bases, with 23 bases left in between. The CDR3 is 19 residues long. In germline, CDR1 is SGHAT, CDR2 FQNNGV. The CDR3 spells CASSFLLGGGGFMNTEAFF. CDR3 in DNA: TGTGCCAGCAGCTTTCTACTGGGGGGCGGTGGGTTTATGAACACTGAAGCTTTCTTT.

The CDR3 sequence: CAWSGRRRDYNEQFF. Written as DNA, the CDR3 is TGTGCCTGGAGTGGAAGGAGGCGAGACTACAATGAGCAGTTCTTC. This chain joins TRBV30 and TRBJ2-1, with a possible D match to TRBD2 (5 bases). With 1 base removed from V and 3 bases from J, the gap between germline ends came to 13 bases. From germline, CDR1 is GTSNPN and CDR2 SVGIG (reference sequence). This CDR3 comprises 15 residues.

This clonotype came up many times. The V gene is TRBV20-1, the J gene TRBJ2-1; D might be TRBD1 or TRBD2, each matching 6 bases. Germline values: CDR1 DFQATT, CDR2 SNEGSKA (reference sequence). The V end was cut by 1 base, the J end by 8 bases, with 12 bases between. This CDR3 has 13 amino acids. The CDR3 nucleotides read TGCAGTGCTAGAGGGGGGGCTCAAGATGAGCAGTTCTTC. It is translated as CSARGGAQDEQFF.

This clonotype was counted ten times or more. This chain uses TRBV15 with TRBJ2-1; 7 nucleotides agree with TRBD1. The CDR3 contains 14 residues. Germline values: CDR1 LNHNV, CDR2 YYDKDF (reference sequence). Trimming removed 0 bases from V and 6 bases from J; junction bases left unmatched: 2. The CDR3 DNA reads TGTGCCACCAGCAGAGATAGGGGGCGCAATGAGCAGTTCTTC. Protein sequence: CATSRDRGRNEQFF.

This clonotype was detected many times. The chain joins TRBV7-2 to TRBJ2-5, with TRBD2 matching 8 bases. With V trimmed by 0 bases and J by 5 bases, 11 bases remained unmatched. The CDR3 is 17 residues long. Per the germline V gene, CDR1 is SGHTA and CDR2 is FQGNSA. CDR3 sequence: CASSLAYGLAEGETQYF. CDR3 nucleotide sequence: TGTGCCAGCAGCTTAGCCTACGGACTAGCCGAGGGTGAGACCCAGTACTTC. Complete variable domain (other parts from reference TRBV7-2 and TRBJ2-5): GAGVSQSPSNKVTEKGKDVELRCDPISGHTALYWYRQSLGQGLEFLIYFQGNSAPDKSGLPSDRFSAERTGGSVSTLTIQRTQQEDSAVYLCASSLAYGLAEGETQYFGPGTRLLVL.